This is a list of T cell receptor beta chains from one sample in a study of cytomegalovirus exposure and HLA in healthy donors. The method was immunoSEQ multiplex PCR; TCRdb's version includes in-frame clones alone and lacks a portion of them. The sample has over 150,000 clones; 75% to 85% are singletons. The sequenced sample consisted of PBMCs. These receptors were obtained from a woman aged 55 to 70 in good health and CMV-seropositive. CDR3s include the opening cysteine and the closing phenylalanine or tryptophan. D genes are given only for firm matches. The listing skips clone size in some rows; elsewhere it reads once, few, many or a size class.

CDR3	DNA	J	D	V	size
CASSPAGTEVTGELFF	TGTGCCAGCAGCCCGGCCGGGACAGAAGTAACCGGGGAGCTGTTTTTT	TRBJ2-2	TRBD1	TRBV7-3	NA
CASSLVGSGTDTQYF	TGTGCCAGCAGCTTGGTCGGTAGCGGCACAGATACGCAGTATTTT	TRBJ2-3	NA	TRBV5-4	NA
CASSQDRGGELFF	TGTGCCAGCAGCCAAGATCGGGGCGGGGAGCTGTTTTTT	TRBJ2-2	NA	TRBV4-2	NA
CAWSVLAGSAGANVLTF	TGTGCCTGGAGTGTATTGGCCGGGAGCGCTGGGGCCAACGTCCTGACTTTC	TRBJ2-6	NA	TRBV30	few
CASSLGATNEKLFF	TGTGCCAGCAGCTTAGGAGCAACTAATGAAAAACTGTTTTTT	TRBJ1-4	NA	TRBV5-6	once
CASALTGDYEQYF	TGTGCTAGTGCCTTGACAGGGGACTACGAGCAGTACTTC	TRBJ2-7	TRBD1	TRBV12-5	few
CASSLVTGVGYNEQFF	TGCGCCAGCAGCTTGGTAACGGGAGTGGGGTACAATGAGCAGTTCTTC	TRBJ2-1	NA	TRBV5-1	NA
CASSYSAGSYNEQFF	TGTGCCAGCAGTTACTCGGCGGGGTCCTACAATGAGCAGTTCTTC	TRBJ2-1	NA	TRBV6-5	NA
CAWSVLTDTQYF	TGTGCCTGGAGTGTACTAACAGATACGCAGTATTTT	TRBJ2-3	NA	TRBV30	once
CASSTSTGVARSADTQYF	TGTGCCAGCAGCACGTCGACAGGGGTCGCCCGGTCGGCAGATACGCAGTATTTT	TRBJ2-3	TRBD1	TRBV11-3	NA
CASSSQGSNQPQHF	TGTGCCAGCAGCTCACAGGGAAGTAATCAGCCCCAGCATTTT	TRBJ1-5	NA	TRBV7-9	few
CAWRRTVNTEAFF	TGTGCCTGGAGAAGGACAGTAAACACTGAAGCTTTCTTT	TRBJ1-1	NA	TRBV30	few
CSVGGTGGGYNEQFF	TGCAGCGTTGGAGGGACAGGGGGCGGATACAATGAGCAGTTCTTC	TRBJ2-1	TRBD1	TRBV29-1	NA
CASSLLSEQYF	TGTGCCAGCAGCTTGCTAAGCGAGCAGTACTTC	TRBJ2-7	NA	TRBV5-4	NA
CASSLRLAGSYEQYF	TGTGCCAGCAGTTTAAGACTAGCGGGATCTTACGAGCAGTACTTC	TRBJ2-7	TRBD2	TRBV28	few
CASSPASGGIFTGELFF	TGTGCCAGCAGCCCCGCTTCAGGGGGGATATTCACCGGGGAGCTGTTTTTT	TRBJ2-2	NA	TRBV11-2	NA
CASSLGSRTSGSLEQYF	TGTGCCAGCAGCTTGGGTTCCAGGACTAGCGGGTCGCTGGAGCAGTACTTC	TRBJ2-7	TRBD2	TRBV11-3	NA